This T cell receptor beta chain was retrieved from a study of cytomegalovirus exposure and HLA in healthy donors. About the research overall: Falling in the Caucasian-associated ancestry cluster were approximately 86% of under 450 genotyped donors.

The PCR made use of 60 Vbeta and 13 Jbeta primers. TCRdb's copy holds only in-frame clones and misses some; the assay was immunoSEQ multiplex PCR. The sample lists some 130,000 clones, about 82% seen once, with over 1% in the top ten. General study findings and limits: Later examination showed HLA-associated TCR beta chains had greater clonal expansion than equally common others.

A word on this clone: No antigen is known for it.

Germline assignment: CDR1 SNHLY and CDR2 FYNNEI. Trimming left V 3 bases short and J 1 base short, with 9 bases between. The length of the CDR3 is 14 residues. This sequence joins TRBV2 and TRBJ1-1; D unclear. The specimen sequenced was PBMCs. This TCR was sampled from a boy between 10 and 17 years old in good health and CMV-seronegative. CDR3 residues: CASSEARGNTEAFF. For the CDR3, the DNA is TGTGCCAGCAGTGAGGCCCGGGGGAACACTGAAGCTTTCTTT.